The 27 T cell receptor beta chains below all came from one sample that was sequenced in a study of shared clonotypes between healthy human individuals. TCRdb's table, derived via immunoSEQ multiplex PCR, lists solely in-frame clones and lacks some. The repertoire holds some 470,000 clones, with around 78% as singletons. Sequencing was done on a sample of PBMCs. These receptors came from a woman in her forties in good health. Some clones in this sample may be carry-over from other donors' samples.

The chain employs TRBV11-3 and TRBJ2-3; 9 nucleotides align to TRBD2. CDR1 SGHNT and CDR2 YENEEA come from the germline V gene. Trimming cost V 4 bases and J 4 bases; bases outside gene matches: 6. This CDR3 spans 15 amino acids. CDR3 bases: TGTGCCAGCAGCTCGGTTAGCGGGGGACCAGATACGCAGTATTTT. This gives the protein CASSSVSGGPDTQYF.

The J gene is TRBJ1-2, the V gene TRBV11-2; 8 bases are a match to TRBD1. This CDR3 has 14 residues. Trimming at V came to 4 bases and at J to 7 bases, leaving 8 bases not matched to a gene. Germline assignment: CDR1 SGHAT and CDR2 FQNNGV. The CDR3 bases are TGTGCCAGCAGCTCTACAACAGGGGGATTTGGCTACACCTTC. Translation gives CASSSTTGGFGYTF.

The gene calls are TRBV29-1 and TRBJ1-1, with D unresolved. There are 11 residues in the CDR3. CDR1 is SQVTM and CDR2 is ANQGSEA in the germline V gene. V was pared by 4 bases and J by 0 bases, with 3 bases between. The CDR3 DNA sequence: TGCAGCGTTGCTTTGAACACTGAAGCTTTCTTT. Translating it yields CSVALNTEAFF.

The V and J genes are TRBV11-2 and TRBJ2-7, with D perhaps TRBD1 or TRBD2 (5 bases each). Per the germline V gene, CDR1 is SGHAT and CDR2 is FQNNGV. The CDR3 runs to 16 residues. The germline V and J ends were trimmed by 5 bases and 5 bases, with 22 bases remaining between them. The CDR3 bases are TGTGCCAGCAGCCAAGACGAGGGGCAGGGCGTCGACGAGCAGTACTTC. Its translation: CASSQDEGQGVDEQYF. The whole variable domain, filled in from reference TRBV11-2 and TRBJ2-7, reads EAGVAQSPRYKIIEKRQSVAFWCNPISGHATLYWYQQILGQGPKLLIQFQNNGVVDDSQLPKDRFSAERLKGVDSTLKIQPAKLEDSAVYLCASSQDEGQGVDEQYFGPGTRLTVT.

The rearrangement links TRBV6-5 to TRBJ1-2; weak D call: TRBD1 (6 bases). CDR1 MNHEY and CDR2 SVGAGI come from the germline V gene. The CDR3 totals 12 residues. Trimming pared 6 bases from V and 4 bases from J, leaving 9 bases between. CDR3 in amino acids: CASSRGVYGYTF. The CDR3 nucleotides are TGTGCCAGCAGCAGGGGCGTCTATGGCTACACCTTC.

This clone was observed a single time. The CDR3 nucleotides are TGTGCCAGCAGCACCGGACGGAGCTGGAACTATGGCTACACCTTC. Amino acids: CASSTGRSWNYGYTF. The chain is built from TRBV7-2 and TRBJ1-2; D unresolved. The CDR3 has 15 amino acids. The germline CDR1 and CDR2 sequences are SGHTA and FQGNSA. Trimming left V 5 bases short and J 2 bases short, with 15 bases between.

This clone was seen a handful of times. The genes are TRBV2 and TRBJ2-3, with D perhaps matching TRBD2 (6 bases). Trimming removed 10 bases at V and 2 bases at J, with 10 bases between. CDR1 is SNHLY and CDR2 is FYNNEI in the germline V gene. There are 12 residues in the CDR3. CDR3 protein: CATSELTDTQYF. The CDR3 nucleotides are TGTGCCACTAGCGAGCTCACAGATACGCAGTATTTT.

A single count supports this clone. The rearrangement joins TRBV10-2 to TRBJ2-1; 13 positions agree with TRBD2. V lost 6 bases, J lost 9 bases, and 5 bases stayed unmatched. The CDR3 is made up of 14 amino acids. Germline CDR1 WSHSY, CDR2 SAAADI. CDR3 bases: TGCGCCAGCAGACCGGGACTAGCGGGAAGTGAGCAGTTCTTC. Translation: CASRPGLAGSEQFF.

The chain couples TRBV10-1 to TRBJ2-1; 8 nucleotides align to TRBD2. The V segment lost 0 bases and the J segment 8 bases; nucleotides outside the gene matches: 6. CDR1 is WNHNN and CDR2 is SYGVQD in the germline V gene (reference sequence). The CDR3 has 15 amino acids. The CDR3 coding sequence is TGCGCCAGCAGTGAGTCGAGACTAGCGAATTATGAGCAGTTCTTC. Translated: CASSESRLANYEQFF.

The chain is built from TRBV12-5 and TRBJ2-2; 12 nucleotides match TRBD2. Trimming removed 0 bases from V and 2 bases from J; junction bases left unmatched: 10. This CDR3 region has 20 residues. The germline CDR1 and CDR2 sequences are LGHNT and FRNRAP. The CDR3, as DNA: TGTGCTAGTGGTTTGGTACACGGTCTAGCGGGAGGGATAAACACCGGGGAGCTGTTTTTT. It encodes CASGLVHGLAGGINTGELFF.

The chain is built from TRBV11-2 and TRBJ1-6; 7 bases line up with TRBD1. The CDR3 consists of 14 residues. The V gene end was trimmed by 5 bases and the J gene end by 12 bases; junction bases not matched to a gene: 10. Germline assignment: CDR1 SGHAT and CDR2 FQNNGV. The CDR3 nucleotides are TGTGCCAGCAGCCCAAGGACAGGCTTAGAACCCCTCCACTTT. Protein sequence: CASSPRTGLEPLHF.

This clone was seen more than once but under ten times. V is TRBV14 and J is TRBJ2-5; D gene unclear. Per the germline V gene, CDR1 is SGHDN and CDR2 is FVKESK. V lost 1 base and J lost 5, with 11 bases in between. This CDR3 is built from 14 residues. The CDR3 DNA follows: TGTGCCAGCAGCCAAGGCGCTGCAACTGAGACCCAGTACTTC. As protein: CASSQGAATETQYF.

Note on this clone: A far more abundant clone sits one base away, making this likely a read error. Distinct nucleotide sequences in the sample also encode this CDR3. CDR3 region: CASSLVPGAYNEQFF. CDR3 DNA sequence: TGTGCCAGCAGCTTAGTTCCAGGGGCCTACAATGAGCAGTTCTTC. The chain couples TRBV7-9 to TRBJ2-1, with D perhaps matching TRBD1 (6 bases). Germline CDR1 and CDR2: SEHNR and FQNEAQ (reference sequence). V lost 1 base and J 2 bases, leaving 9 bases between the germline ends. CDR3 size: 15 residues.

The table lists this clone with a few counts. This chain uses TRBV20-1 with TRBJ2-4; D gene ambiguous. V dropped 3 bases and J dropped 8 bases, with 8 bases sitting between them. This CDR3 region has 11 residues. CDR1 is DFQATT and CDR2 is SNEGSKA in the germline V gene (reference sequence). The CDR3 is CSARPRHIQYF. The CDR3 DNA follows: TGCAGTGCTAGGCCGCGACACATTCAGTACTTC.

This clone was detected a few times. This likely comes from a read error, as the CDR3 has no conserved phenylalanine or tryptophan at its end. The V gene is TRBV10-2, the J gene TRBJ2-7, with D uncertain. Trimming took 8 bases from V and 1 from J, leaving 6 bases between them. Germline V gives CDR1 WSHSY, CDR2 SAAADI. This CDR3 is built from 11 residues. CDR3 residues: CASALSYEQYL. CDR3 bases: TGCGCCAGCGCGTTATCCTACGAGCAGTACCTC.

The sample holds one count of this clone. The sample has other DNA sequences that encode this CDR3 too. This sequence joins TRBV5-1 and TRBJ2-1; TRBD2 matches at 10 bases. Germline CDR1 is SGHRS and CDR2 is YFSETQ. The junction had 3 bases not matched to a gene; V was cut back by 0 bases and J by 3 bases. The CDR3 has 16 residues. The CDR3 coding sequence is TGCGCCAGCAGCTTGGGAACTAGCGGGATCTACAATGAGCAGTTCTTC. Translated, it gives CASSLGTSGIYNEQFF. The full variable domain, in which reference TRBV5-1 and TRBJ2-1 provide the parts outside the CDR3, is KAGVTQTPRYLIKTRGQQVTLSCSPISGHRSVSWYQQTPGQGLQFLFEYFSETQRNKGNFPGRFSGRQFSNSRSEMNVSTLELGDSALYLCASSLGTSGIYNEQFFGPGTRLTVL.

CDR3 DNA: TGTGCCAGCAGCCCTGGACGGTCTGGCTACACCTTC. Its protein is CASSPGRSGYTF. V gene TRBV5-6 combines with J gene TRBJ1-2; no clear D. Germline lookup yields CDR1 SGHDT and CDR2 YYEEEE. V was trimmed by 4 bases and J by 7 bases, leaving 11 bases between them. The CDR3 covers 12 residues.

The chain links TRBV11-3 to TRBJ2-1; D may match TRBD1 or TRBD2 (7 bases each). The V and J ends lost 5 bases and 4 bases respectively, with 15 bases between them. Per the germline V gene, CDR1 is SGHNT and CDR2 is YENEEA. The CDR3 is 15 residues long. The CDR3 loop is CASSPGGAGYNEQFF. CDR3 nucleotides: TGTGCCAGCAGCCCAGGGGGAGCGGGGTACAATGAGCAGTTCTTC.

J is TRBJ2-1 and V is TRBV30; 7 nucleotides match TRBD2. In germline, CDR1 is GTSNPN, CDR2 SVGIG (reference sequence). This CDR3 comprises 15 residues. Trimming cost V 0 bases and J 2 bases; bases outside gene matches: 4. In DNA form, the CDR3 reads TGTGCCTGGAGTGTTTCAGCGGGAACCTACAATGAGCAGTTCTTC. This translates into CAWSVSAGTYNEQFF.

This chain uses TRBV5-6 with TRBJ2-1; a weak D match, TRBD1 (5 bases). V was shortened by 1 base and J by 9 bases, with 14 bases between the two germline ends. CDR1 and CDR2 (germline): SGHDT, YYEEEE. This CDR3 spans 14 amino acids. This CDR3 reads CASSLWTRVGEQFF. The CDR3 DNA is TGTGCCAGCAGCTTGTGGACACGGGTAGGTGAGCAGTTCTTC.

The chain carries TRBV7-2 and TRBJ2-7; D remains unclear. The CDR3 consists of 12 residues. Trimming cost V 3 bases and J 6 bases, with 9 bases left between them. Germline CDR1 is SGHTA and CDR2 is FQGNSA. CDR3 protein: CASSLSVGEQYF. CDR3 in DNA: TGTGCCAGCAGCTTGTCCGTGGGCGAGCAGTACTTC. The entire variable domain, with the rest obtained from reference TRBV7-2 and TRBJ2-7, is as follows: GAGVSQSPSNKVTEKGKDVELRCDPISGHTALYWYRQSLGQGLEFLIYFQGNSAPDKSGLPSDRFSAERTGGSVSTLTIQRTQQEDSAVYLCASSLSVGEQYFGPGTRLTVT.

The sample holds a few counts of this clone. The chain is built from TRBV7-6 and TRBJ1-3; no reliable D call. Germline CDR1 is SGHVS and CDR2 is FNYEAQ. V dropped 0 bases and J dropped 6 bases, with 6 bases sitting between them. The CDR3 is made up of 13 amino acids. CDR3 in amino acids: CASSLAPTNTIYF. For the CDR3, the DNA is TGTGCCAGCAGCTTAGCTCCAACAAACACCATATATTTT.

The V gene is TRBV5-4, the J gene TRBJ2-7, with D tentatively TRBD1 (6 bases). The CDR3 length is 14 residues. V dropped 0 bases and J dropped 6 bases, with 13 bases sitting between them. The V gene's germline CDR1 is SGHNT and CDR2 YYREEE (reference sequence). This chain's CDR3 is CASSLGGLGGEQYF. CDR3 sequence (DNA): TGTGCCAGCAGCTTGGGGGGGCTTGGCGGCGAGCAGTACTTC.

The genes are TRBV10-2 and TRBJ1-1; D not resolved. CDR3 length equals 13 residues. V was trimmed by 5 bases and J by 0 bases, leaving 7 bases between them. Germline V lookup: CDR1 WSHSY, CDR2 SAAADI. The CDR3 region is CASSTPLNTEAFF. The DNA of the CDR3 is TGCGCCAGCAGTACACCCCTGAACACTGAAGCTTTCTTT.

This chain uses TRBV5-4 with TRBJ1-2; TRBD1 might be the D (5 bases). The CDR3 sequence is 15 residues long. V shed 7 bases and J shed 5 bases, with 21 bases lying between them. Germline values: CDR1 SGHNT, CDR2 YYREEE (reference sequence). Written as DNA, the CDR3 is TGTGCCAGCTGGGGGGAGACATCGGGTAGATATGGCTACACCTTC. The encoded protein is CASWGETSGRYGYTF.

In its sample, this clone was seen once. This chain uses TRBV2 with TRBJ2-7, with 9 bases lining up with TRBD1. Germline CDR1 reads SNHLY; CDR2 reads FYNNEI. V lost 6 bases, J lost 1 base, and 7 bases stayed unmatched. The CDR3 is made up of 15 amino acids. The CDR3 DNA follows: TGTGCCAGCAGCGTCGTTGACAGGGGGTCCTACGAGCAGTACTTC. Translation: CASSVVDRGSYEQYF.

The chain joins TRBV7-2 to TRBJ2-3; 13 bases are shared with TRBD2. This CDR3 comprises 16 residues. J gave up 4 bases and V 5 bases, and 6 bases lay outside the gene matches. Germline values: CDR1 SGHTA, CDR2 FQGNSA. The CDR3 nucleotides read TGTGCCAGCAGCCCCGGACTAGCGGGAGCTTCAGATACGCAGTATTTT. It yields the protein CASSPGLAGASDTQYF. Variable domain in full (rest from reference TRBV7-2 and TRBJ2-3): GAGVSQSPSNKVTEKGKDVELRCDPISGHTALYWYRQSLGQGLEFLIYFQGNSAPDKSGLPSDRFSAERTGGSVSTLTIQRTQQEDSAVYLCASSPGLAGASDTQYFGPGTRLTVL.